Detailed here is one TCR beta chain. Its specificity is unknown. Via MiXCR, TCRdb re-called the PCR reads, giving one row per CDR3 protein. Of some 100,000 distinct CDR3 sequences listed, roughly 34% are singletons. CDR3 length: 20 amino acids. Trimming cost V 2 bases and J 0 bases; bases outside gene matches: 12. Germline lookup yields CDR1 SGDLS and CDR2 YYNGEE. Naive CD8 T cells underwent sorting with the CD8+CD4-CCR7+CD45RA+ definition. This specimen belongs to a study of molecular identifiers for immune sequencing clone quantification. Study findings and constraints: More than 97% of effector molecules, versus under 1% of naive-cell molecules, belonged to clones above 20 RNA copies. Detection of one spiked Jurkat cell's TCR RNA reportedly worked in 1 million or so naive cells. Highly expanded clone sizes could end up underestimated if a barcode were shared by identical TCR molecules.

The sequenced sample was naive CD8+ T cells from blood, with Jurkat cell RNA spiked in. The subset denotes: FACS-sorted CD8+CD4-CCR7+CD45RA+ naive T cells. The chain combines TRBV9 with TRBJ2-6, with 9 bases that match TRBD1. This clonotype was sampled from a human donor in good health. Some libraries in this study had Jurkat cell RNA spiked in. The CDR3 reads CASSVNPAGQGHSGANVLTF. The DNA for the CDR3 is TGTGCCAGCAGCGTTAACCCAGCGGGACAGGGCCACTCTGGGGCCAACGTCCTGACTTTC. The variable domain in full, completed from reference TRBV9 and TRBJ2-6, reads DSGVTQTPKHLITATGQRVTLRCSPRSGDLSVYWYQQSLDQGLQFLIQYYNGEERAKGNILERFSAQQFPDLHSELNLSSLELGDSALYFCASSVNPAGQGHSGANVLTFGAGSRLTVL.